The present TCR beta chain was sequenced within a study of blood T cell repertoires in COVID-19. Overall study: Acute and convalescent COVID-19 specimens originated in the United States, Italy and Spain.

Trimming stripped 2 bases from V and 7 bases from J, with 12 bases between. The V gene's germline CDR1 is GTSNPN and CDR2 SVGIG (reference sequence). CDR3 length equals 12 residues. Original methodology: How many nucleated cells were present was estimated from reference gene primer amplification. The table came from immunoSEQ multiplex PCR; TCRdb's copy has only in-frame clones and leaves some out. Clone size and V and J calls were adopted from that table, with D and trimming inferred from the DNA. The sample has roughly 250,000 clones, around 90% seen once. The receptor was isolated from a man between 60 and 70 years old who had recovered from COVID-19. The source material was peripheral blood. The chain has TRBV30 and TRBJ2-7, with D possibly being TRBD1 (5 bases). The CDR3 loop reads CAWSKGSWEQYF. CDR3 in DNA: TGTGCCTGGAGTAAGGGGTCTTGGGAGCAGTACTTC.